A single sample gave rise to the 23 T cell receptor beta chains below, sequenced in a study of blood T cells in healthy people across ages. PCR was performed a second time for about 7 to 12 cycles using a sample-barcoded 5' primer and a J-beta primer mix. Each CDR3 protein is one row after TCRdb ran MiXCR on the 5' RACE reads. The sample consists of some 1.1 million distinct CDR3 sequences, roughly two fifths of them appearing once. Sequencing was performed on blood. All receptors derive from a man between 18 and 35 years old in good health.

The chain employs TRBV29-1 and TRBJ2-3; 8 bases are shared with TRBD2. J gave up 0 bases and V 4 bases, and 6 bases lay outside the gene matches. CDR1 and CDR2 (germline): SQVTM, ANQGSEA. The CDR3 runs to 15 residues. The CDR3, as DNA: TGCAGCGTTGTACTAGCGGAAACTAGCACAGATACGCAGTATTTT. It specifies CSVVLAETSTDTQYF.

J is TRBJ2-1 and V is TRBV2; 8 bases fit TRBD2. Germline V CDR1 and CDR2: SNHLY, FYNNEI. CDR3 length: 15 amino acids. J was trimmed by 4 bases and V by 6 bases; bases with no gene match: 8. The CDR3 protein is CASRALAGSYNEQFF. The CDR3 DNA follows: TGTGCCAGCAGGGCCTTAGCGGGGAGTTACAATGAGCAGTTCTTC.

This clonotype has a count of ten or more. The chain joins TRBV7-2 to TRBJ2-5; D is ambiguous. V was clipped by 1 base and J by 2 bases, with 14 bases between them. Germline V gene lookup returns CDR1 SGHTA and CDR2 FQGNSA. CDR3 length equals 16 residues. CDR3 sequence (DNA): TGTGCCAGCAGCTTAGGGCTTAGCTGGATTCAAGAGACCCAGTACTTC. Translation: CASSLGLSWIQETQYF.

CDR3 loop: CASSDPSHSPLHF. The CDR3 DNA is TGTGCCAGCAGTGATCCCTCCCATTCACCCCTCCACTTT. The rearrangement links TRBV6-1 to TRBJ1-6; D gene uncertain. The CDR3 runs 13 residues. Looked up from germline, CDR1 is MNHNS and CDR2 is SASEGT. V dropped 3 bases and J dropped 8 bases, with 8 bases sitting between them.

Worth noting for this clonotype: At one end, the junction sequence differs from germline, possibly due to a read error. CDR3 amino acids: CAVSETEGQRNTEAFF. CDR3 bases: TGTGCCGTCAGTGAGACCGAGGGACAGCGGAACACTGAAGCTTTCTTT. The chain carries TRBV10-3 and TRBJ1-1; the match to TRBD1 covers 7 bases. The germline CDR1 and CDR2 sequences are ENHRY and SYGVKD. The CDR3 has 16 amino acids.

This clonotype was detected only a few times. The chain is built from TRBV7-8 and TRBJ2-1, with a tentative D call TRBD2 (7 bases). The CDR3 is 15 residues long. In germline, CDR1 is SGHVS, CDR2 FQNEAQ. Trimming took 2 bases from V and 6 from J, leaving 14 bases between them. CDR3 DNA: TGTGCCAGCAGCTTATGGGGGGGCAAAGTCAATGAGCAGTTCTTC. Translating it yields CASSLWGGKVNEQFF.

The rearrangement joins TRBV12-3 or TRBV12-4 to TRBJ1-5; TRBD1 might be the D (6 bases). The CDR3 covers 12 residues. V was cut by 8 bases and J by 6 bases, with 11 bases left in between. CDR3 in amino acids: CASQKQGQPQHF. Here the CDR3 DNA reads TGTGCCAGCCAAAAACAGGGTCAGCCCCAGCATTTT.

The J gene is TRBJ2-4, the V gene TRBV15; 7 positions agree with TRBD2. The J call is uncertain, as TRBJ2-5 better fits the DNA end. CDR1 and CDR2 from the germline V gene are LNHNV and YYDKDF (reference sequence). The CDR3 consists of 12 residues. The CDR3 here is CATDPGGGTQYF. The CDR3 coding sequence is TGTGCCACCGATCCGGGAGGAGGGACCCAGTACTTC.

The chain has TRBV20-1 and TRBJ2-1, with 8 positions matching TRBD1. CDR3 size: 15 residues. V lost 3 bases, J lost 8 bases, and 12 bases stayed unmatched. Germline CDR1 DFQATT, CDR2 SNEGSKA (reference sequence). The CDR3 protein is CSASPDRGGYDEQFF. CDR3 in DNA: TGCAGTGCTAGTCCCGACAGGGGAGGTTACGATGAGCAGTTCTTC.

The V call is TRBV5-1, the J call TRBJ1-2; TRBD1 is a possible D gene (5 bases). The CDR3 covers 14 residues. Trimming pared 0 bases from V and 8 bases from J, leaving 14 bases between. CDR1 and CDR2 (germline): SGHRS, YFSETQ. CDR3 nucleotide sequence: TGCGCCAGCAGCTTGGCTGGGCAGGGCCGGGGCTACACCTTC. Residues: CASSLAGQGRGYTF.

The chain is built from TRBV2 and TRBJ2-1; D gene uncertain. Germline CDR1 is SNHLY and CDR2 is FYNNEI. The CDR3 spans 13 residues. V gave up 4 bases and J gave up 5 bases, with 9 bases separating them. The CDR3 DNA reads TGTGCCAGCAGTGTAAGGGCGGACAATGAGCAGTTCTTC. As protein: CASSVRADNEQFF.

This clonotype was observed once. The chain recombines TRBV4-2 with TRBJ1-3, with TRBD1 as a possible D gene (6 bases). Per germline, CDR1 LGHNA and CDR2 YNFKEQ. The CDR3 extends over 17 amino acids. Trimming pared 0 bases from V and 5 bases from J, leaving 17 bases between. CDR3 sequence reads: CASSQDLGNTGRNTIYF. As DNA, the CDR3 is TGTGCCAGCAGCCAAGACTTAGGCAATACAGGGAGAAACACCATATATTTT.

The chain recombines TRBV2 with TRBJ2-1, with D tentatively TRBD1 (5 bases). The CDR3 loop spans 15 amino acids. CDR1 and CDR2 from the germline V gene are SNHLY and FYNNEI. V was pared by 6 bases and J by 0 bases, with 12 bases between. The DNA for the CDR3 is TGTGCCAGCAGCCCGGACACGTACTCCTACAATGAGCAGTTCTTC. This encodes CASSPDTYSYNEQFF.

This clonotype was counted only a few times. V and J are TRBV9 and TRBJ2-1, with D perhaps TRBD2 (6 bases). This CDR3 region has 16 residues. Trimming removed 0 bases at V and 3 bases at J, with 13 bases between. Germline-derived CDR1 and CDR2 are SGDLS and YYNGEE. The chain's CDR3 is CASSVGAGPHYNEQFF. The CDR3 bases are TGTGCCAGCAGCGTAGGGGCGGGACCTCACTACAATGAGCAGTTCTTC.

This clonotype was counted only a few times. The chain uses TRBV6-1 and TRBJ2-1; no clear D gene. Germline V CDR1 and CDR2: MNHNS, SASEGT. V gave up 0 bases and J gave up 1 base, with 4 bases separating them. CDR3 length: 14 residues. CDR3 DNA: TGTGCCAGCAGTGAAGCCTGGTCCTACAATGAGCAGTTCTTC. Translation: CASSEAWSYNEQFF.

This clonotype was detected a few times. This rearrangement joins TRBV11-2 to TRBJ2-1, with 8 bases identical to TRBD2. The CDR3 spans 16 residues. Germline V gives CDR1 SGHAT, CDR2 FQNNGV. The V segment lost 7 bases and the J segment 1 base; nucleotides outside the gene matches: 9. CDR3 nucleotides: TGTGCCAGCACCCGTTCCGGGGGGGCTTCCTACAATGAGCAGTTCTTC. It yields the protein CASTRSGGASYNEQFF.

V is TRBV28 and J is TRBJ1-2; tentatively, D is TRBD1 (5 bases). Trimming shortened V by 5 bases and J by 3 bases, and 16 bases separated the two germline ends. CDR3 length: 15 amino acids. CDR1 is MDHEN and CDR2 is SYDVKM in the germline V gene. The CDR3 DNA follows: TGTGCCAGCAGTGGGGCAAGACGGCGGGACTATGGCTACACCTTC. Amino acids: CASSGARRRDYGYTF.

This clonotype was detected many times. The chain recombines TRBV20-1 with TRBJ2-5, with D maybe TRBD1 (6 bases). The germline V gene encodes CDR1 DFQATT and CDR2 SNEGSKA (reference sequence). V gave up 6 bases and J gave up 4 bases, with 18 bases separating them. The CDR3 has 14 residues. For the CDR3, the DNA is TGCAGTGCCACCGGGACACCCACCGTAGAGACCCAGTACTTC. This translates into CSATGTPTVETQYF.

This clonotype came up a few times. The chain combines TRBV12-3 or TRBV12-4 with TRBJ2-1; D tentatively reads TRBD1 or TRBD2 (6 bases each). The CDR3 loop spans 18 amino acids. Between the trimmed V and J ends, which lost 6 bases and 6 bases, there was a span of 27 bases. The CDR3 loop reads CASRRTDRGGVAGNEQFF. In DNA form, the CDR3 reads TGTGCCAGCAGAAGGACAGATAGGGGAGGTGTTGCAGGCAATGAGCAGTTCTTC.

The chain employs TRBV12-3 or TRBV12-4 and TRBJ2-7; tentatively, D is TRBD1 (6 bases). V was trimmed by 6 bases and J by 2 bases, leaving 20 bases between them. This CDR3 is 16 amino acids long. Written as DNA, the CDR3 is TGTGCCAGCAGCCCTCATTCGGCAGGGGACCCCTACGAGCAGTACTTC. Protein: CASSPHSAGDPYEQYF.

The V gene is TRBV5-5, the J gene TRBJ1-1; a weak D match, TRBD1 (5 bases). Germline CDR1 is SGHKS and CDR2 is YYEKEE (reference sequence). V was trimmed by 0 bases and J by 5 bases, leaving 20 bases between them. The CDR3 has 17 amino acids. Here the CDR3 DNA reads TGTGCCAGCAGCTTGGCGCGGGGACCACGGCGAGGGACTGAAGCTTTCTTT. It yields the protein CASSLARGPRRGTEAFF.

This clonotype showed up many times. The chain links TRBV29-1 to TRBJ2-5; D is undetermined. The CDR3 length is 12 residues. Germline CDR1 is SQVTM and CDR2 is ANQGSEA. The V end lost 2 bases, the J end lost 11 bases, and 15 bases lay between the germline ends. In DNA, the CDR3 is TGCAGCGTTGAACGTACCGACAATGAGCAGTACTTC. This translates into CSVERTDNEQYF.

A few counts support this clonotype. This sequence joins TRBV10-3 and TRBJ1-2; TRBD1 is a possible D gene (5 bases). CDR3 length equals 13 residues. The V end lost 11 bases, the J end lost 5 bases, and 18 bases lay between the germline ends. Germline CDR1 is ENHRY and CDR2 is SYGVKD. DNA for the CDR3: TGTGCCTCCCTACCGGGGGGATTGTATGGCTACACCTTC. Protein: CASLPGGLYGYTF.